A single sample gave rise to the 13 T cell receptor beta chains below, sequenced in a study of T cells in Graves' hyperthyroidism and ophthalmopathy. Using RNA transcripts as the source, TCR beta CDR3 regions were amplified. First-round RT-PCR with HTBI primers amplified the TCR CDR3 region. Using its own MiXCR run on the multiplex PCR reads, TCRdb lists one record per CDR3 protein. This sample yields nearly 600,000 distinct CDR3 sequences, of which approximately 15% are seen a single time; 5.8% belongs to the top ten. Sequencing input: blood. Receptors originate from a woman in her 30s with Graves' hyperthyroidism that later progressed to Graves' ophthalmopathy.

The table lists this clonotype with many counts. V usage is TRBV20-1 and J usage is TRBJ2-1; tentatively, D is TRBD2 (6 bases). CDR1 DFQATT and CDR2 SNEGSKA come from the germline V gene (reference sequence). CDR3 length: 15 residues. Trimming pared 5 bases from V and 5 bases from J, leaving 19 bases between. The CDR3 region has the DNA TGCAGTGCTCCTGAGACTAGAAGCGGGCACAATGAGCAGTTCTTC. This gives the protein CSAPETRSGHNEQFF.

This clonotype was counted a few times. A much larger clone is a single base away; this may be a read error. The genes are TRBV11-3 and TRBJ2-3; 10 bases align to TRBD2. Germline loops: CDR1 SGHNT, CDR2 YENEEA. This CDR3 comprises 15 residues. V was clipped by 0 bases and J by 5 bases; unmatched bases: 2. The CDR3 is CASSLDLAGVDTQYF. CDR3 sequence (DNA): TGTGCCAGCAGCTTAGATCTAGCGGGAGTAGATACGCAGTATTTT.

This clonotype has at least ten counts. V and J are TRBV6-2 or TRBV6-3 and TRBJ2-6; a possible D gene is TRBD1 (6 bases). V lost 5 bases to trimming and J lost 0 bases, with 11 bases between them. The CDR3 length is 16 residues. The V gene's germline CDR1 is MNHEY and CDR2 SVGEGT. CDR3 residues: CASSQTGYSGANVLTF. CDR3 in DNA: TGTGCCAGCAGTCAAACAGGGTACTCTGGGGCCAACGTCCTGACTTTC.

The chain carries TRBV7-9 and TRBJ2-3; D not resolved. This CDR3 contains 12 residues. Germline values: CDR1 SEHNR, CDR2 FQNEAQ (reference sequence). V lost 2 bases to trimming and J lost 4 bases, with 4 bases between them. CDR3 DNA: TGTGCCAGCAGCTTAAAAGCAGATACGCAGTATTTT. Amino acid sequence: CASSLKADTQYF.

Ten or more counts support this clonotype. The chain joins TRBV30 to TRBJ1-1, with D maybe TRBD1 (5 bases). V lost 5 bases, J lost 7 bases, and 17 bases lay in between. Germline lookup yields CDR1 GTSNPN and CDR2 SVGIG (reference sequence). The CDR3 sequence is 13 residues long. CDR3 region: CAWEQEDGGEAFF. CDR3 DNA: TGTGCCTGGGAACAGGAGGATGGGGGTGAAGCTTTCTTT.

This clonotype was observed at least ten times. This chain links TRBV7-9 with TRBJ2-2; no clear D gene. The V gene's germline CDR1 is SEHNR and CDR2 FQNEAQ (reference sequence). There are 13 residues in the CDR3. V was cut by 5 bases and J by 7 bases, with 11 bases left in between. CDR3: CASSPLYVGELFF. For the CDR3, the DNA is TGTGCCAGCAGCCCTCTCTACGTCGGGGAGCTGTTTTTT.

For this clonotype: Possible read error: a much larger clone is one base away. V is TRBV18 and J is TRBJ1-1; D gene unclear. The CDR3 covers 16 residues. Trimming removed 3 bases from V and 0 bases from J, with 14 bases in between. Germline CDR1 KGHSH, CDR2 LQKENI. This chain's CDR3 is CASSPDRELMNTEAFF. For the CDR3, the DNA is TGTGCCAGCTCACCGGACCGAGAGCTAATGAACACTGAAGCTTTCTTT.

This chain joins TRBV27 and TRBJ2-7, with 14 bases identical to TRBD2. Per the germline V gene, CDR1 is MNHEY and CDR2 is SMNVEV (reference sequence). The CDR3 totals 17 residues. The V and J ends lost 5 bases and 2 bases, in that order; junction bases with no gene match: 8. This chain's CDR3 is CASSAGLAGADPYEQYF. CDR3 bases: TGTGCCAGCAGTGCGGGACTAGCGGGAGCGGACCCCTACGAGCAGTACTTC.

The gene calls are TRBV12-3 or TRBV12-4 and TRBJ2-5, with D perhaps TRBD1 (6 bases). The CDR3 totals 14 residues. The V end was cut by 5 bases, the J end by 2 bases, with 12 bases between. DNA for the CDR3: TGTGCCAGCAGTGGATGGGACACACAAGAGACCCAGTACTTC. Encoded protein: CASSGWDTQETQYF.

The chain links TRBV12-3 or TRBV12-4 to TRBJ2-3; 9 bases match TRBD1. Trimming removed 5 bases from V and 3 bases from J; junction bases left unmatched: 6. The CDR3 runs to 15 residues. The CDR3 DNA sequence: TGTGCCAGCAGTCCCTGGGACAGGGAGACAGATACGCAGTATTTT. It encodes CASSPWDRETDTQYF.

This clonotype was recorded many times. The CDR3 DNA reads TGTGCCAGCAGCTTAGTCGATACGAACACTGAAGCTTTCTTT. Its translation is CASSLVDTNTEAFF. This sequence joins TRBV11-2 and TRBJ1-1, with unresolved D. This CDR3 is 14 amino acids long. The germline gives CDR1 SGHAT, CDR2 FQNNGV. Trimming left V 1 base short and J 1 base short, with 7 bases between.

This clonotype was counted at least ten times. This chain uses TRBV6-2 or TRBV6-3 with TRBJ2-2; D is perhaps TRBD2 (6 bases). Germline V lookup: CDR1 MNHEY, CDR2 SVGEGT. V lost 10 bases and J lost 2, with 17 bases in between. The CDR3 contains 15 residues. The CDR3 here is CATSLSGFNTGELFF. DNA for the CDR3: TGTGCCACCAGCCTTAGCGGATTCAACACCGGGGAGCTGTTTTTT.

This clonotype showed up many times. The rearrangement uses TRBV6-1 and TRBJ1-2, with 12 bases identical to TRBD1. Germline CDR1 and CDR2: MNHNS and SASEGT. The junction had 8 bases not matched to a gene; V was cut back by 4 bases and J by 8 bases. CDR3 length: 15 residues. CDR3 sequence: CASSARDRGPRGYTF. In nucleotides, the CDR3 is TGTGCCAGCAGTGCTCGGGACAGGGGGCCTAGGGGCTACACCTTC.